This T cell receptor (beta chain) was recorded in a study of T cell changes during pregnancy in multiple sclerosis. Germline CDR1 reads MNHNS; CDR2 reads SASEGT. The CDR3 runs 14 residues. V lost 1 base to trimming and J lost 4 bases, with 10 bases between them. The table came from immunoSEQ multiplex PCR; TCRdb's copy has only in-frame clones and leaves some out. The table lists about 45,000 clones, 90% of them singletons. Here the sequenced sample was CD4+ T cells from peripheral blood mononuclear cells, taken before pregnancy. This TCR came from a female donor with multiple sclerosis, enrolled in a pregnancy study. The chain is built from TRBV6-1 and TRBJ1-2, with a possible D match to TRBD1 (6 bases). CDR3 sequence reads: CASSEGQATYGYTF. CDR3 coding DNA: TGTGCCAGCAGTGAAGGACAGGCCACCTATGGCTACACCTTC.